This T cell receptor beta chain was identified during a study of ipilimumab plus nivolumab after autologous stem cell transplantation. Here immunoSEQ multiplex PCR was the method, and the copy in TCRdb shows in-frame clones only, minus some. In the table there are some 41,000 clones, nearly 95% of which are singletons. The germline V gene encodes CDR1 SGHRS and CDR2 YFSETQ. The CDR3 is 14 residues long. The V segment lost 4 bases and the J segment 4 bases; nucleotides outside the gene matches: 6. For this clone: Its antigen remains unknown.

The study, taken as a whole, reports: Per the authors, repertoire, Treg and microbiota data justify further study.

The chain links TRBV5-1 to TRBJ2-3; 7 nucleotides match TRBD1. This clonotype was sampled from a male donor with multiple myeloma. The source was PBMCs, collected in a trial of ipilimumab plus nivolumab as post-transplant consolidation. This CDR3 is CASSAGGFADTQYF. As DNA, the CDR3 is TGCGCCAGCAGCGCAGGGGGTTTCGCAGATACGCAGTATTTT. Drawing the rest from reference TRBV5-1 and TRBJ2-3, the complete variable domain is KAGVTQTPRYLIKTRGQQVTLSCSPISGHRSVSWYQQTPGQGLQFLFEYFSETQRNKGNFPGRFSGRQFSNSRSEMNVSTLELGDSALYLCASSAGGFADTQYFGPGTRLTVL.